This is a list of T cell receptor beta chains from one sample in a study of cytomegalovirus exposure and HLA in healthy donors. Generated by immunoSEQ multiplex PCR, the TCRdb table keeps only in-frame clones and is missing some. The sample lists roughly 150,000 clones; about 80% were seen once. Material for sequencing was PBMCs. The source is a man aged 25 to 45 in good health and CMV-seronegative. The CDR3 runs from the conserved cysteine through the conserved F or W. A D gene is named only where the DNA matches it firmly. Size is stated for part of the rows, as once, few or many counts, or as a class when the clone is expanded.

abundance	d_gene	j_gene	v_gene	CDR3aa	CDR3nt
once	.	TRBJ1-2	TRBV27	CASSLRVGGTYGYTF	TGTGCCAGCAGTTTACGTGTTGGGGGCACCTATGGCTACACCTTC
.	.	TRBJ1-1	TRBV2	CASSVLRENTEAFF	TGTGCCAGCAGTGTTCTGAGGGAGAACACTGAAGCTTTCTTT
.	.	TRBJ2-7	TRBV2	CASSDPWGEFPYF	TGTGCCAGCAGTGACCCGTGGGGGGAGTTTCCGTACTTC
few	.	TRBJ1-2	TRBV6-4	CASSDTSQGVSGYTF	TGTGCCAGCAGTGACACATCACAGGGAGTATCTGGCTACACCTTC
.	TRBD2	TRBJ2-1	TRBV11-3	CASSSPLAGGPLFF	TGTGCCAGCAGCTCCCCACTAGCGGGGGGGCCTTTATTCTTC
few	TRBD1	TRBJ2-2	TRBV6-4	CASKDRVGAGELFF	TGTGCCAGCAAGGACAGGGTAGGCGCCGGGGAGCTGTTTTTT
few	.	TRBJ2-3	TRBV7-9	CASSGAAATSTDTQYF	TGTGCCAGCAGCGGGGCCGCAGCTACTAGCACAGATACGCAGTATTTT
few	.	TRBJ2-7	TRBV10-3	CATAMGASYEQYF	TGTGCCACGGCGATGGGAGCGTCCTACGAGCAGTACTTC
.	TRBD1	TRBJ1-1	TRBV10-2	CASSEWTGASPEAFF	TGCGCCAGCAGTGAGTGGACAGGGGCATCCCCTGAAGCTTTCTTT
.	TRBD1	TRBJ1-3	TRBV13	CASSRQGFGNTIYF	TGTGCCAGCAGCCGACAGGGTTTTGGAAACACCATATATTTT
.	TRBD1	TRBJ2-5	TRBV5-1	CASSLWGQGQETQYF	TGCGCCAGCAGCTTATGGGGACAGGGCCAAGAGACCCAGTACTTC
once	.	TRBJ1-5	TRBV28	CASKYSYNQPQHF	TGTGCCAGCAAGTACAGCTACAATCAGCCCCAGCATTTT
.	TRBD1	TRBJ1-4	TRBV4-2	CASSLGQGREKLFF	TGTGCCAGCAGCCTGGGACAGGGGAGGGAAAAACTGTTTTTT
.	.	TRBJ2-1	TRBV14	CASSPPGTPARNEQFF	TGTGCCAGCAGCCCTCCCGGGACTCCGGCGCGGAATGAGCAGTTCTTC
.	.	TRBJ2-3	TRBV10-3	CAISPRGTDTQYF	TGTGCCATCAGCCCCAGGGGCACAGATACGCAGTATTTT
few	.	TRBJ2-5	TRBV2	CASSGGLPQETQYF	TGTGCCAGCAGCGGGGGACTCCCCCAAGAGACCCAGTACTTC